These 18 T cell receptor beta chains originate from one sample sequenced in a study of blood T cell repertoires in COVID-19. Sequenced by immunoSEQ multiplex PCR; TCRdb stores in-frame clones only, minus some. The sample gives roughly 250,000 clones, 88% of which show up once; about 1% is in the top ten. Sequenced: peripheral blood. The receptors were gathered from a woman in her 40s who had recovered from COVID-19.

The chain uses TRBV16 and TRBJ1-1; TRBD1 is a possible D gene (6 bases). The CDR3 length is 15 residues. Germline V gene lookup returns CDR1 KGHSY and CDR2 FQNENV. V gave up 0 bases and J gave up 0 bases, with 8 bases separating them. The CDR3 reads CASSQSGGLNTEAFF. In DNA, the CDR3 is TGTGCCAGCAGCCAATCGGGGGGGCTGAACACTGAAGCTTTCTTT. Drawing the rest from reference TRBV16 and TRBJ1-1, the complete variable domain is GEEVAQTPKHLVRGEGQKAKLYCAPIKGHSYVFWYQQVLKNEFKFLISFQNENVFDETGMPKERFSAKCLPNSPCSLEIQATKLEDSAVYFCASSQSGGLNTEAFFGQGTRLTVV.

This chain connects TRBV11-1 to TRBJ2-3, with 12 positions matching TRBD2. Germline values: CDR1 SGHAT, CDR2 FQDESV (reference sequence). The CDR3 loop spans 16 amino acids. The trim removed 5 bases at V and 2 bases at J, leaving 5 bases unmatched. The CDR3 loop reads CASSPPSGRATDTQYF. CDR3 sequence (DNA): TGTGCCAGCAGCCCGCCTAGCGGGAGGGCCACAGATACGCAGTATTTT. Drawing the rest from reference TRBV11-1 and TRBJ2-3, the complete variable domain is EAEVAQSPRYKITEKSQAVAFWCDPISGHATLYWYRQILGQGPELLVQFQDESVVDDSQLPKDRFSAERLKGVDSTLKIQPAELGDSAMYLCASSPPSGRATDTQYFGPGTRLTVL.

Comments on this clone: Other DNA sequences in this sample translate to the same CDR3. The rearrangement joins TRBV4-1 to TRBJ2-1, with 8 bases fitting TRBD2. CDR1 and CDR2 from the germline V gene are MGHRA and YSYEKL. J gave up 10 bases and V 1 base, and 3 bases lay outside the gene matches. The CDR3 covers 13 residues. CDR3: CASSQGLAGEQFF. CDR3 bases: TGCGCCAGCAGCCAAGGATTAGCGGGAGAGCAGTTCTTC.

The chain employs TRBV7-6 and TRBJ2-5, with TRBD1 matching over 9 bases. V trimming: 4 bases; J trimming: 2 bases; junction bases outside the gene matches: 17. The germline gives CDR1 SGHVS, CDR2 FNYEAQ. CDR3 size: 19 residues. The CDR3 region has the DNA TGTGCCAGCAGCTCCCCGCGCGTGAGACGGGACAGGGCACAAGAGACCCAGTACTTC. It codes for CASSSPRVRRDRAQETQYF.

The chain employs TRBV9 and TRBJ2-7; 14 bases agree with TRBD2. The CDR3 totals 18 residues. After removal of 3 bases from V and 6 bases from J, the junction contained 14 bases not matched to a gene. Germline lookup yields CDR1 SGDLS and CDR2 YYNGEE. CDR3 in DNA: TGTGCCAGCAGCGACAGGCCGGGACTAGCGGGAGCAGGAGGCGAGCAGTACTTC. It yields the protein CASSDRPGLAGAGGEQYF.

V is TRBV27 and J is TRBJ1-2; TRBD1 might be the D (5 bases). Germline V gene sequence: CDR1 MNHEY, CDR2 SMNVEV (reference sequence). This CDR3 is 14 amino acids long. The V end was cut by 4 bases, the J end by 4 bases, with 13 bases between. The CDR3 loop is CASSSGAGSYGYTF. The CDR3 nucleotides read TGTGCCAGCAGTTCCGGGGCGGGGAGCTATGGCTACACCTTC.

CDR3 sequence reads: CASSLSLDRPQPQHF. The CDR3 DNA is TGTGCCAGCAGTTTATCCCTGGACAGGCCCCAACCCCAGCATTTT. V and J are TRBV27 and TRBJ1-5, with 7 bases aligning to TRBD1. CDR1 and CDR2 from the germline V gene are MNHEY and SMNVEV (reference sequence). Trimming took 0 bases from V and 10 from J; bases not matched to a gene: 9. CDR3 length equals 15 residues.

This chain uses TRBV29-1 with TRBJ2-3, with 7 bases aligning to TRBD1. V shed 4 bases, J shed 2 bases, and the junction held 6 bases outside the gene matches. The CDR3 is made up of 14 amino acids. CDR1 and CDR2 from the germline V gene are SQVTM and ANQGSEA. CDR3 in amino acids: CSVGKGQPTDTQYF. The CDR3 DNA is TGCAGCGTTGGAAAGGGACAGCCCACAGATACGCAGTATTTT.

The chain has TRBV18 and TRBJ1-5; perhaps TRBD1 as D (6 bases). CDR3 size: 17 residues. Per germline, CDR1 KGHSH and CDR2 LQKENI. Trimming took 3 bases from V and 0 from J, leaving 15 bases between them. The CDR3 sequence is CASSPRGTTHSNQPQHF. In DNA form, the CDR3 reads TGTGCCAGCTCACCCCGAGGGACAACCCATAGCAATCAGCCCCAGCATTTT. Complete variable domain (other parts from reference TRBV18 and TRBJ1-5): NAGVMQNPRHLVRRRGQEARLRCSPMKGHSHVYWYRQLPEEGLKFMVYLQKENIIDESGMPKERFSAEFPKEGPSILRIQQVVRGDSAAYFCASSPRGTTHSNQPQHFGDGTRLSIL.

This clone was observed once. This chain's CDR3 is CASSQDLGAGGSGNTIYF. For the CDR3, the DNA is TGTGCCAGCAGCCAAGATCTAGGGGCAGGGGGCTCTGGAAACACCATATATTTT. The chain joins TRBV3-1 (or the pseudogene TRBV3-2) to TRBJ1-3; 7 bases map to TRBD1. The germline CDR1 and CDR2 sequences are LGHDT and YNNKEL (reference sequence). The CDR3 runs 18 residues. Unmatched junction bases numbered 8, after V lost 0 bases and J lost 0 bases.

The chain has TRBV18 and TRBJ2-4; TRBD1 is a possible D gene (6 bases). Trimming removed 3 bases at V and 7 bases at J, with 10 bases between. Germline CDR1 is KGHSH and CDR2 is LQKENI. The CDR3 length is 13 residues. CDR3: CASSPEQGNIQYF. In nucleotides, the CDR3 is TGTGCCAGCTCACCCGAGCAGGGGAACATTCAGTACTTC.

The gene calls are TRBV5-4 and TRBJ1-2; 7 nucleotides match TRBD1. CDR1 SGHNT and CDR2 YYREEE come from the germline V gene (reference sequence). The CDR3 covers 16 residues. With 2 bases clipped from V and 5 bases from J, the junction kept 12 bases outside the gene matches. The CDR3 loop reads CASSLEGPGTAYGYTF. Here the CDR3 DNA reads TGTGCCAGCAGCTTAGAGGGACCCGGGACAGCTTATGGCTACACCTTC.

The chain employs TRBV5-1 and TRBJ1-2; weak D call: TRBD1 (5 bases). V was clipped by 0 bases and J by 0 bases, with 9 bases between them. Germline V lookup: CDR1 SGHRS, CDR2 YFSETQ. CDR3 length equals 15 residues. The CDR3 is CASSLDRSTNYGYTF. CDR3 nucleotide sequence: TGCGCCAGCAGCTTGGACAGGAGTACTAACTATGGCTACACCTTC. The full variable domain, in which reference TRBV5-1 and TRBJ1-2 provide the parts outside the CDR3, is KAGVTQTPRYLIKTRGQQVTLSCSPISGHRSVSWYQQTPGQGLQFLFEYFSETQRNKGNFPGRFSGRQFSNSRSEMNVSTLELGDSALYLCASSLDRSTNYGYTFGSGTRLTVV.

The rearrangement links TRBV7-8 to TRBJ1-1, with D possibly being TRBD1 (5 bases). The CDR3 is 13 residues long. Germline V gene sequence: CDR1 SGHVS, CDR2 FQNEAQ. V was cut by 4 bases and J by 12 bases, with 18 bases left in between. The CDR3 sequence: CASSSHGGTWPFF. DNA for the CDR3: TGTGCCAGCAGCTCCCATGGGGGGACGTGGCCTTTCTTT.

This clone came up once. This sequence joins TRBV3-1 (or the pseudogene TRBV3-2) and TRBJ2-1, with 7 bases fitting TRBD1. This CDR3 has 14 amino acids. Looked up from germline, CDR1 is LGHDT and CDR2 is YNNKEL (reference sequence). Germline trimming cut 7 bases from V and 0 bases from J; bases unmatched to any gene: 3. The CDR3 DNA is TGTGCCAGCAAACGGGACAGCTCCTACAATGAGCAGTTCTTC. Translating gives CASKRDSSYNEQFF.

Turning to this clone: It is unclear where the CDR3 begins or ends on the DNA, so no DNA is shown, and the CDR3 is as TCRdb lists it. The chain uses TRBV2 and TRBJ1-6; the tabulated D call, TRBD1, remains unverified against the DNA. Termini included, the CDR3 measures 14 amino acids. The germline CDR1 and CDR2 sequences are SNHLY and FYNNEI. The CDR3 spells CASILDRVGSPLHF.

In its sample, this clone was seen once. J is TRBJ1-2 and V is TRBV11-2; 10 nucleotides agree with TRBD1. V lost 2 bases and J lost 4; bases outside the gene matches: 13. The germline gives CDR1 SGHAT, CDR2 FQNNGV. This CDR3 has 18 amino acids. CDR3 bases: TGTGCCAGCAGCTTATCGAGACAGGGGGCCCGGCTGGGCTATGGCTACACCTTC. Translating gives CASSLSRQGARLGYGYTF.

This rearrangement joins TRBV19 to TRBJ2-5, with D possibly matching TRBD2 (6 bases). Germline V gene sequence: CDR1 LNHDA, CDR2 SQIVND (reference sequence). Trimming took 9 bases from V and 0 from J, leaving 11 bases between them. The CDR3 consists of 13 residues. CDR3 amino acids: CASGGMYQETQYF. In nucleotides, the CDR3 is TGTGCCAGCGGCGGGATGTACCAAGAGACCCAGTACTTC.